These T cell receptor beta chains were read from a single sample in a study of blood T cell repertoires in COVID-19. Sequenced by immunoSEQ multiplex PCR; TCRdb stores in-frame clones only, minus some. Of fewer than 500,000 clones in the sample, approximately 88% were seen once. The specimen was PBMCs or T cells enriched from blood (not recorded which). Receptors were obtained from a woman in her thirties with acute COVID-19. The CDR3 runs from the conserved cysteine through the conserved F or W. The order of the fields is V gene, J gene, CDR3 protein.

v_gene: TRBV10-1; j_gene: TRBJ1-1; CDR3aa: CASSSTGNTEAFF
v_gene: TRBV6-5; j_gene: TRBJ1-2; CDR3aa: CASSYSIKRGSDGYTF
v_gene: TRBV21-1; j_gene: TRBJ2-7; CDR3aa: CASSKKSGKKTGSLSDEQYF
v_gene: TRBV2; j_gene: TRBJ1-1; CDR3aa: CASSAGGWNTEAFF
v_gene: TRBV2; j_gene: TRBJ1-5; CDR3aa: CASSGQNQPQHF
v_gene: TRBV7-9; j_gene: TRBJ1-6; CDR3aa: CASSQWGTGDSPLHF
v_gene: TRBV9; j_gene: TRBJ1-5; CDR3aa: CASSAQGTANQPQHF
v_gene: TRBV7-9; j_gene: TRBJ1-2; CDR3aa: CASSLDSRPNYGYTF
v_gene: TRBV12-3/TRBV12-4; j_gene: TRBJ1-2; CDR3aa: CASSSTGFYGYTF
v_gene: TRBV4-3; j_gene: TRBJ1-2; CDR3aa: CASSQTTVSNYGYTF
v_gene: TRBV18; j_gene: TRBJ2-3; CDR3aa: CASSLQGAEDTQYF
v_gene: TRBV5-1; j_gene: TRBJ1-2; CDR3aa: CASSPGTGSYGYTF
v_gene: TRBV6-2/TRBV6-3; j_gene: TRBJ2-7; CDR3aa: CASSSTGGGVYEQYF
v_gene: TRBV24-1; j_gene: TRBJ2-3; CDR3aa: CATSRTGAGDTQYF
v_gene: TRBV20-1; j_gene: TRBJ2-1; CDR3aa: CSASFLNYNEQFF
v_gene: TRBV7-9; j_gene: TRBJ2-4; CDR3aa: CASSFGDSKNIQYF
v_gene: TRBV5-8; j_gene: TRBJ2-5; CDR3aa: CASRQTGRNQETQYF
v_gene: TRBV2; j_gene: TRBJ1-5; CDR3aa: CASRDRGEGQPQHF
v_gene: TRBV5-1; j_gene: TRBJ2-2; CDR3aa: CASSLPSGGAPGELFF
v_gene: TRBV27; j_gene: TRBJ2-7; CDR3aa: CASSLSQAYEQYF
v_gene: TRBV24-1; j_gene: TRBJ2-1; CDR3aa: CATSEVAGGPYNEQFF
v_gene: TRBV30; j_gene: TRBJ1-2; CDR3aa: CAWSDRYGYTF
v_gene: TRBV6-5; j_gene: TRBJ1-2; CDR3aa: CASSYTGDGYTF
v_gene: TRBV9; j_gene: TRBJ1-2; CDR3aa: CASSGRDRNYGYTF
v_gene: TRBV12-5; j_gene: TRBJ1-1; CDR3aa: CASGRTREGTEAFF
v_gene: TRBV9; j_gene: TRBJ2-2; CDR3aa: CASSGEGSYTGELFF
v_gene: TRBV7-3; j_gene: TRBJ2-3; CDR3aa: CASSLMGPPSTDTQYF
v_gene: TRBV6-4; j_gene: TRBJ1-2; CDR3aa: CASSDSQGTVAQNYGYTF
v_gene: TRBV5-6; j_gene: TRBJ2-1; CDR3aa: CASSLLPSGGAYNEQFF
v_gene: TRBV3-1/TRBV3-2; j_gene: TRBJ1-2; CDR3aa: CASTYRGYYGYTF
v_gene: TRBV25-1; j_gene: TRBJ2-6; CDR3aa: CASSDIGTGAGANVLTF
v_gene: TRBV7-6; j_gene: TRBJ2-7; CDR3aa: CASSSGVTSYEQYF
v_gene: TRBV24-1; j_gene: TRBJ2-3; CDR3aa: CATSDLGRGGTDTQYF
v_gene: TRBV24-1; j_gene: TRBJ1-2; CDR3aa: CATSGPSGNYGYTF
v_gene: TRBV2; j_gene: TRBJ2-3; CDR3aa: CASIYGTDTQYF
v_gene: TRBV5-1; j_gene: TRBJ2-5; CDR3aa: CASSLGLAGAETQYF
v_gene: TRBV25-1; j_gene: TRBJ1-2; CDR3aa: CASSEWRGGDDGYTF
v_gene: TRBV7-3; j_gene: TRBJ2-1; CDR3aa: CASSLAYGQGANNEQFF
v_gene: TRBV19; j_gene: TRBJ1-4; CDR3aa: CASSIGAATNEKLFF
v_gene: TRBV6-5; j_gene: TRBJ1-1; CDR3aa: CASSSDPGRRNTEAFF
v_gene: TRBV30; j_gene: TRBJ1-2; CDR3aa: CAWSVQVYGYTF
v_gene: TRBV12-3/TRBV12-4; j_gene: TRBJ2-2; CDR3aa: CASSRTGELFF
v_gene: TRBV30; j_gene: TRBJ2-2; CDR3aa: CAWTTGGTGELFF
v_gene: TRBV19; j_gene: TRBJ2-7; CDR3aa: CASSIGLSVREQYF
v_gene: TRBV6-4; j_gene: TRBJ1-1; CDR3aa: CARSNRGSMNTEAFF
v_gene: TRBV9; j_gene: TRBJ1-3; CDR3aa: CASSVGAVGNTIYF
v_gene: TRBV10-3; j_gene: TRBJ2-1; CDR3aa: CAISGSGGRSSYNEQFF
v_gene: TRBV7-9; j_gene: TRBJ1-4; CDR3aa: CASSLQGQGNEKLFF
v_gene: TRBV19; j_gene: TRBJ2-7; CDR3aa: CASSMAGGGWGEQYF
v_gene: TRBV6-5; j_gene: TRBJ1-2; CDR3aa: CASRHGDRENYGYTF
v_gene: TRBV7-2; j_gene: TRBJ2-3; CDR3aa: CASSLLSGDTQYF
v_gene: TRBV10-1; j_gene: TRBJ1-3; CDR3aa: CASTPDTLGHTIYF
v_gene: TRBV30; j_gene: TRBJ2-1; CDR3aa: CAWSWEGTGELHEQFF
v_gene: TRBV5-8; j_gene: TRBJ1-5; CDR3aa: CASSATTTGGELPQHF
v_gene: TRBV4-1; j_gene: TRBJ1-5; CDR3aa: CASSQDRAGGQPQHF
v_gene: TRBV7-9; j_gene: TRBJ1-4; CDR3aa: CASSFVVGGNEKLFF
v_gene: TRBV4-3; j_gene: TRBJ1-2; CDR3aa: CASSQDGLYGYTF
v_gene: TRBV29-1; j_gene: TRBJ1-5; CDR3aa: CSVVEYSNQPQHF
v_gene: TRBV18; j_gene: TRBJ1-2; CDR3aa: CASSPLRTGLSYGYTF
v_gene: TRBV7-2; j_gene: TRBJ1-4; CDR3aa: CASSPGGGRGEKLFF